The rows below give T cell receptor beta chains drawn from one sample of a study of blood T cell repertoires in COVID-19. Sequencing used immunoSEQ multiplex PCR; TCRdb keeps in-frame clones, though not all of them. The data contain some 400,000 clones, around 87% of them singletons. Material: peripheral blood. These receptors were obtained from an older woman with COVID-19, enrolled during active disease. Each CDR3 is given with its conserved first and last residue. D genes are given only for firm matches. Not every row has a clone size; where given, it reads once, few, many or a size class.

clone size,J gene,D gene,V gene,CDR3 DNA,CDR3 protein
once,TRBJ1-2,NA,TRBV12-3/TRBV12-4,TGTGCCAGCAGTCCCCAGGGATCCTATGGCTACACCTTC,CASSPQGSYGYTF
NA,TRBJ2-3,NA,TRBV29-1,TGCAGCGTTGGCGAGATTACGCAGTATTTT,CSVGEITQYF
NA,TRBJ2-7,NA,TRBV9,TGTGCCAGCAGCCCCTCTGTCAACACCTACGAGCAGTACTTC,CASSPSVNTYEQYF
NA,TRBJ2-5,TRBD1,TRBV4-2,TGTGCCAGCAGCCAAGTGACAGGGGGCGAAGAGACCCAGTACTTC,CASSQVTGGEETQYF
once,TRBJ1-2,TRBD1,TRBV6-5,TGTGCCAGCAGTTACTCCGGGACAGGGGGCGAAGGCACCTTC,CASSYSGTGGEGTF
NA,TRBJ2-7,TRBD1,TRBV7-9,TGTGCCAGCAGCTTTACAGGGGGCGAAGAGCAGTACTTC,CASSFTGGEEQYF
NA,TRBJ1-2,TRBD1,TRBV9,TGTGCCAGCAGCGCCCTCCCGACAGGGGAGAGTGGCTACACCTTC,CASSALPTGESGYTF
NA,TRBJ2-5,NA,TRBV15,TGTGCCACCAGGGGGGGTGGGTTTCAAGAGACCCAGTACTTC,CATRGGGFQETQYF
NA,TRBJ1-2,NA,TRBV5-4,TGTGCCAGCAGCCCTACGGGGCAGGAGGGGTATGGCTACACCTTC,CASSPTGQEGYGYTF
many,TRBJ2-2,TRBD1,TRBV29-1,TGCAGCGTGACAGGGTTAAGTAGCACCGGGGAGCTGTTTTTT,CSVTGLSSTGELFF
NA,TRBJ2-1,TRBD2,TRBV5-6,TGTGCCAGCAACCTAGCGGGGAGTTACAATGAGCAGTTCTTC,CASNLAGSYNEQFF
NA,TRBJ1-2,TRBD1,TRBV7-2,TGTGCCAGCAACCTAGGGACAGGGAGGTATGGCTACACCTTC,CASNLGTGRYGYTF
once,TRBJ2-3,TRBD2,TRBV9,TGTGCCAGCAGCCTCGGGGCTAGCGGGGGGGCAGTCACAGATACGCAGTATTTT,CASSLGASGGAVTDTQYF
NA,TRBJ2-3,NA,TRBV4-1,TGCGCCAGCAGCCAAGGAGGAAGCTATTTAAAAGATACGCAGTATTTT,CASSQGGSYLKDTQYF
NA,TRBJ1-2,NA,TRBV2,TGTGCCAGCATCGGATCCTCGGGGGGGCCGGGCTATGGCTACACCTTC,CASIGSSGGPGYGYTF
NA,TRBJ1-6,TRBD1,TRBV19,TGTGCCACCGGAGTGGACAGGTTTAATTCACCCCTCCACTTT,CATGVDRFNSPLHF
NA,TRBJ2-1,TRBD1,TRBV7-2,TGTGCCAGCAGGTCCGCCGGGACAGCTGGTACAATGAAGCAGTTCTTC,CASRSAGTAGTMKQFF
NA,TRBJ2-1,NA,TRBV5-4,TGTGCCAGCAGCGTCCCGGCGGGGCAAGGCGATGAGCAGTTCTTC,CASSVPAGQGDEQFF
once,TRBJ2-3,TRBD1,TRBV11-1,TGTGCCAGCAGCGGCCATAAGGGGGCCTACACAGATACGCAGTATTTT,CASSGHKGAYTDTQYF
NA,TRBJ2-7,TRBD1,TRBV2,TGTGCCAGCAGCGAGACAGGGGGCTACCTTTCCGAGCAGTACTTC,CASSETGGYLSEQYF
NA,TRBJ2-2,NA,TRBV6-5,TGTGCCAGCACCCAATGGAACACCGGGGAGCTGTTTTTT,CASTQWNTGELFF
NA,TRBJ2-5,NA,TRBV6-5,TGTGCCAGCAGTTACTCGGGGGCTCGAGGACAAGAGACCCAGTACTTC,CASSYSGARGQETQYF
NA,TRBJ1-5,NA,TRBV30,TGTGCCTGGAGCGCAGGGCCCAATCAGCCCCAGCATTTT,CAWSAGPNQPQHF
NA,TRBJ2-7,NA,TRBV6-5,TGTGCCGCCGAGGCCCTAGACTCCTACGAGCAGTACTTC,CAAEALDSYEQYF
few,TRBJ1-3,NA,TRBV6-5,TGTGCCAGCAGTTACCCACCTAGCGGTTGGGGAAACACCATATATTTT,CASSYPPSGWGNTIYF
NA,TRBJ1-5,NA,TRBV27,TGTGCCAGCAGTTCGGTTACGCGTCCCAATCAGCCCCAGCATTTT,CASSSVTRPNQPQHF
NA,TRBJ2-3,TRBD2,TRBV2,TGTGCCAGCAGTCGGACTAGTGGAACAGATACGCAGTATTTT,CASSRTSGTDTQYF